These T cell receptor beta chains were read from a single sample in a study of radiation and T cells in renal cell carcinoma. Assay: immunoSEQ multiplex PCR; the TCRdb copy retains only in-frame clones and omits some. The table has roughly 78,000 clones, 82% seen once. The input for sequencing was blood, taken from a patient whose treatment included radiotherapy and nephrectomy. These receptors originate from a man in his 60s with renal cell carcinoma. Both conserved end residues are part of each CDR3. A D gene is named only where the DNA matches it firmly. Size is omitted from some rows. Given values are once, few, many or a class for expanded clones.

D gene	J gene	V gene	clone size	CDR3 DNA	CDR3 protein
TRBD2	TRBJ2-1	TRBV28	once	TGTGCCAGCCCCCCGGCCGGAATAGCGGGAATAAGCAATGAGCAGTTCTTC	CASPPAGIAGISNEQFF
.	TRBJ2-7	TRBV7-9	.	TGTGCCAGCAGCTTAGCAGGGACCTACGAGCAGTACTTC	CASSLAGTYEQYF
.	TRBJ2-3	TRBV6-5	once	TGTGCCAGCACTGATGACAATGGGGGGGATACGCAGTATTTT	CASTDDNGGDTQYF
.	TRBJ1-2	TRBV28	.	TGTGCCAGCAGTTTAAGTAACTATGGCTACACCTTC	CASSLSNYGYTF
TRBD1	TRBJ2-5	TRBV30	.	TGTGCCTGGAGCCAGAACAGGGGCCTCCAAGAGACCCAGTACTTC	CAWSQNRGLQETQYF
.	TRBJ2-3	TRBV10-1	.	TGCGCCAGCAGTGTCGACCTCGGGGGTGCGGCAACTAGCACAGATACGCAGTATTTT	CASSVDLGGAATSTDTQYF
TRBD1	TRBJ2-3	TRBV4-2	.	TGTGCCAGCAGCCGAGACAGGGGGCGAGGGGTGAGGGGAACAGATACGCAGTATTTT	CASSRDRGRGVRGTDTQYF
.	TRBJ1-1	TRBV6-5	.	TGTGCCAGCAGTTACTGGGAAGGAGGCGCGGCTTTCTTT	CASSYWEGGAAFF
.	TRBJ2-3	TRBV2	few	TGTGCCAGCACTAGTTTTGTTGGCACAGATACGCAGTATTTT	CASTSFVGTDTQYF
TRBD2	TRBJ2-3	TRBV7-2	.	TGTGCCAGCAGCCTGGCTAGCGGGAGCACAGATACGCAGTATTTT	CASSLASGSTDTQYF
TRBD1	TRBJ1-1	TRBV28	.	TGTGCCAGTGGACAGGTACCTACTGAAGCTTTCTTT	CASGQVPTEAFF
TRBD1	TRBJ2-5	TRBV29-1	.	TGCAGCGTTGAGCCAGGACAGGGATCGGAGACCCAGTACTTC	CSVEPGQGSETQYF
.	TRBJ2-5	TRBV19	once	TGTGCCAGTAAGCCGGGGGTGGGAGAGACCCAGTACTTC	CASKPGVGETQYF
TRBD1	TRBJ1-2	TRBV28	.	TGTGCCAGCAGTTTATCCTACGGGACAGGGAGCGACTACACCTTC	CASSLSYGTGSDYTF
TRBD2	TRBJ2-7	TRBV10-2	once	TGCGCCACCGGCGGGCTAGCGGTAAACTCCTACGAGCAGTACTTC	CATGGLAVNSYEQYF
.	TRBJ1-5	TRBV11-3	.	TGTGCCAGCAGCCAACGGGGTTTTCATAGCAATCAGCCCCAGCATTTT	CASSQRGFHSNQPQHF
.	TRBJ2-3	TRBV7-2	.	TGTGCCAGCAGCCCACCGCCGGGACTCCCAGATACGCAGTATTTT	CASSPPPGLPDTQYF
.	TRBJ2-7	TRBV13	.	TGTGCCAGCAGCTTACAGGAGGGATACGAGCAGTACTTC	CASSLQEGYEQYF
.	TRBJ2-7	TRBV11-2	.	TGTGCCAGCAGCTTAGGGACAGGGGGGACTAGCGGCTCCTACGAGCAGTACTTC	CASSLGTGGTSGSYEQYF
TRBD1	TRBJ1-1	TRBV27	.	TGTGCCATTTCACAGGGGGCGAACACTGAAGCTTTCTTT	CAISQGANTEAFF
.	TRBJ2-7	TRBV2	once	TGTGCCAGCAGTCTACAGGGGGGGCCCTACGAGCAGTACTTC	CASSLQGGPYEQYF
.	TRBJ1-1	TRBV5-6	.	TGTGCCAGCAGCTTGCTCAGGGAAGGTGGAATCACTGAAGCTTTCTTT	CASSLLREGGITEAFF
.	TRBJ2-3	TRBV30	.	TGTGCCTGGAGCGGAGCAACAGATACGCAGTATTTT	CAWSGATDTQYF
.	TRBJ2-7	TRBV28	.	TGTGCCAGCAGTTTATGGGGGGGACGAACAGGTTCCTACGAGCAGTACTTC	CASSLWGGRTGSYEQYF
TRBD2	TRBJ2-3	TRBV5-4	.	TGTGCCAGCAGCTTGGCGGTAAGCCTAGCGGGAGTCGGGAGGACAGATACGCAGTATTTT	CASSLAVSLAGVGRTDTQYF
TRBD2	TRBJ2-3	TRBV4-2	.	TGTGCCAGCAGCCGAACGGTTAGAATAGCGGGAAGCGGGGGAGATACGCAGTATTTT	CASSRTVRIAGSGGDTQYF
TRBD2	TRBJ2-4	TRBV5-6	.	TGTGCCAGCAGCTCGACTAGCGGGAGGGTTCAGCACTTC	CASSSTSGRVQHF
.	TRBJ1-1	TRBV4-2	once	TGTGCCAGCAGCCAAGATGGAGGGATGCAGTCCGAAGCTTTCTTT	CASSQDGGMQSEAFF
.	TRBJ2-6	TRBV2	.	TGTGCCAGCATAGTTCGGCAGGGAACCTCTGGGGCCAACGTCCTGACTTTC	CASIVRQGTSGANVLTF
.	TRBJ1-3	TRBV19	many	TGTGCCAGTATTCAAGCGGGGGCTGGAAACACCATATATTTT	CASIQAGAGNTIYF
.	TRBJ2-3	TRBV28	.	TGTGCCAGCAGGGCGCTAAATACGCAGTATTTT	CASRALNTQYF
.	TRBJ1-4	TRBV19	.	TGTGCCAGTAGTGCCCTTGAAACGGGCCGCAAAAAACTGTTTTTT	CASSALETGRKKLFF
TRBD1	TRBJ1-1	TRBV7-2	.	TGTGCCAGCAGCTTAGGGGACAGGCGGAACACTGAAGCTTTCTTT	CASSLGDRRNTEAFF
TRBD1	TRBJ2-5	TRBV19	.	TGTGCCAGTAGAGACCGGACAGGGGCTGAGACCCAGTACTTC	CASRDRTGAETQYF
.	TRBJ1-5	TRBV7-9	.	TGTGCCAGCAGCTTAGTGGGGGACCAGCCCCAGCATTTT	CASSLVGDQPQHF
TRBD1	TRBJ1-1	TRBV7-9	once	TGTGCCAGCAGCTTACGGACAGGGGACAGACAGAACACTGAAGCTTTCTTT	CASSLRTGDRQNTEAFF